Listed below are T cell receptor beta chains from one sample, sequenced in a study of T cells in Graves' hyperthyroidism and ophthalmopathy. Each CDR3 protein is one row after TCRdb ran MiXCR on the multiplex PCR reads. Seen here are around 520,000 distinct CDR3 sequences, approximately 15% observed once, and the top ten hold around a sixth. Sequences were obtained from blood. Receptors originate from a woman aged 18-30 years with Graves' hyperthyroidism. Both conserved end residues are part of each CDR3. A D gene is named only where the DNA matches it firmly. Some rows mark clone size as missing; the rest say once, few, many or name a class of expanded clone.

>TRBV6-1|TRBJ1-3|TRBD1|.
CASSPGTGYSGNTIYF
TGTGCCAGCAGTCCCGGGACAGGGTACAGTGGAAACACCATATATTTT
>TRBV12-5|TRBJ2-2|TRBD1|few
CASRSGQGMTGELFF
TGTGCTAGTCGCTCGGGACAGGGTATGACCGGGGAGCTGTTTTTT
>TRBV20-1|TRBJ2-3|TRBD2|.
CSARVSGTADTQYF
TGCAGTGCTAGAGTTAGCGGGACGGCAGATACGCAGTATTTT
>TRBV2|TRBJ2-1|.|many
CASSDPSNEQFF
TGTGCCAGCAGTGACCCGAGCAATGAGCAGTTCTTC
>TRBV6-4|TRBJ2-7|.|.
CASSDPPTYEQYF
TGTGCCAGCAGTGACCCTCCCACTTACGAGCAGTACTTC
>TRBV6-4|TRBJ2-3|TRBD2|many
CASSVGREDGTDTQYF
TGTGCCAGCAGTGTCGGGCGGGAGGATGGCACAGATACGCAGTATTTT
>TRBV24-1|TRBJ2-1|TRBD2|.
CATSKIAGNSYNEQFF
TGTGCCACCAGCAAAATAGCGGGAAACTCCTACAATGAGCAGTTCTTC
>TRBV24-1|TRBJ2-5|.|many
CATSGGGKGGETQYF
TGTGCCACCAGTGGGGGCGGCAAGGGGGGGGAGACCCAGTACTTC
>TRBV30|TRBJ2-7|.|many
CAWTTGYEQYF
TGTGCCTGGACTACAGGCTACGAGCAGTACTTC
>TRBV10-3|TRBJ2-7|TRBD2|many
CAISTSAHYEQYF
TGTGCCATCAGTACTAGCGCTCACTACGAGCAGTACTTC
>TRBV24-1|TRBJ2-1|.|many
CATSDLDRTYNEQFF
TGTGCCACCAGTGATTTGGACAGGACGTACAATGAGCAGTTCTTC
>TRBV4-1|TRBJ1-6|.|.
CASSQDGGWNSPLHF
TGCGCCAGCAGCCAAGATGGGGGCTGGAATTCACCCCTCCACTTT
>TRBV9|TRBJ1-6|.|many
CASSVGGHNNSPLHF
TGTGCCAGCAGCGTAGGGGGACACAATAATTCACCCCTCCACTTT
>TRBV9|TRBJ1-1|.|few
CASSAEGPGTEAFF
TGTGCCAGCAGCGCCGAAGGACCGGGGACTGAAGCTTTCTTT
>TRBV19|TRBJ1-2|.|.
CASSIGQGDYGYTF
TGTGCCAGTAGTATTGGGCAGGGAGACTATGGCTACACCTTC
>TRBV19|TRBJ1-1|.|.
CACSSSVLAEAFF
TGTGCCTGTAGTTCTTCGGTGTTGGCTGAAGCTTTCTTT
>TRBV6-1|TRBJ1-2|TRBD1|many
CASRKTGDANYGYTF
TGTGCCAGCAGGAAGACAGGGGACGCTAACTATGGCTACACCTTC
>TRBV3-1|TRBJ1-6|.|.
CASSQESLRRAGSYNSPLHF
TGTGCCAGCAGCCAAGAATCATTAAGGAGGGCAGGATCCTATAATTCACCCCTCCACTTT
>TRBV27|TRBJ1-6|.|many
CASSLPRGGSPLHF
TGTGCCAGCAGTTTACCCCGAGGGGGTTCACCCCTCCACTTT
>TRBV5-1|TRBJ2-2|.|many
CASSVGGNTGELFF
TGCGCCAGCAGCGTAGGCGGGAATACCGGGGAGCTGTTTTTT
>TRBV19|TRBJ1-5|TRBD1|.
CASTPTGGINQPQHF
TGTGCCAGTACCCCGACAGGGGGCATCAATCAGCCCCAGCATTTT
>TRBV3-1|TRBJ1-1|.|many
CASSRFVGAQSEAFF
TGTGCCAGCAGCCGCTTCGTAGGGGCGCAATCTGAAGCTTTCTTT
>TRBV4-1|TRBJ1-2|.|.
CASSQLLGPYGYTF
TGCGCCAGCAGCCAACTGTTAGGGCCCTATGGCTACACCTTC
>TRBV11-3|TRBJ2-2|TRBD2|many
CASSLSGRRANTGELFF
TGTGCCAGCAGCCTCAGCGGGAGGAGAGCGAACACCGGGGAGCTGTTTTTT